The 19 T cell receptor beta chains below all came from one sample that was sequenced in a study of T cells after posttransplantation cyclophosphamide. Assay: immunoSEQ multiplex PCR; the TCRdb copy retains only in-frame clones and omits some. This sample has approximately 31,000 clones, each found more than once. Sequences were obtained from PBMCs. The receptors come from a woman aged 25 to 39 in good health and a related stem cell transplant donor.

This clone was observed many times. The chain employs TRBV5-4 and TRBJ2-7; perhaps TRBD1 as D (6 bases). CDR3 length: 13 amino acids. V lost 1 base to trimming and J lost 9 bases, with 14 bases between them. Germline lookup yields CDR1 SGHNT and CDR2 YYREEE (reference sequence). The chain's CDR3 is CASSLPGETGQYF. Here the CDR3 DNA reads TGTGCCAGCAGCTTGCCAGGGGAGACGGGGCAGTACTTC.

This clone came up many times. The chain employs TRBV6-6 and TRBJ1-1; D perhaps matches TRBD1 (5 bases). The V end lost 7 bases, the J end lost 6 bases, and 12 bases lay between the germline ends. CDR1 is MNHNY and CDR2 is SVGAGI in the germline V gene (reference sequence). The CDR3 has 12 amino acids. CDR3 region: CASIQWGAEAFF. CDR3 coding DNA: TGTGCCAGCATCCAATGGGGGGCTGAAGCTTTCTTT.

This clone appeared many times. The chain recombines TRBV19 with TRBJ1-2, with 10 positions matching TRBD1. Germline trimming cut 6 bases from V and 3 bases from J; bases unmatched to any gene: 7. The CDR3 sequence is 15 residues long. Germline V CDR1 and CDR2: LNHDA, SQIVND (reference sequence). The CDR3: CASSTTGTGDYGYTF. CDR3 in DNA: TGTGCCAGTAGCACTACCGGGACAGGGGACTATGGCTACACCTTC.

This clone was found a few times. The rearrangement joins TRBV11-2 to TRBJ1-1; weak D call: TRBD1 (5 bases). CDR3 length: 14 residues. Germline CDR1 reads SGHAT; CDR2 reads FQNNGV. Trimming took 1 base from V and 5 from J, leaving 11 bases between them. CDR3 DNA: TGTGCCAGCAGCTTAGCGTGGGGGGGAACTGAAGCTTTCTTT. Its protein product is CASSLAWGGTEAFF.

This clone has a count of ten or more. The DNA for the CDR3 is TGTGCCAGTAGTTTCAATGTTGAAGCTTTCTTT. This gives the protein CASSFNVEAFF. The chain couples TRBV19 to TRBJ1-1; D remains ambiguous. V gave up 5 bases and J gave up 7 bases, with 8 bases separating them. CDR3 length equals 11 residues. CDR1 and CDR2 from the germline V gene are LNHDA and SQIVND (reference sequence).

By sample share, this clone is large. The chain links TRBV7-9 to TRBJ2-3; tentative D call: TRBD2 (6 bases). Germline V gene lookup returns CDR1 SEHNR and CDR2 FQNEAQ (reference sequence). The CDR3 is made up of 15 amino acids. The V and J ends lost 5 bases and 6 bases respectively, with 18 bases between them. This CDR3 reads CASSPPTGERDTQYF. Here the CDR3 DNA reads TGTGCCAGCAGCCCACCGACGGGGGAGAGGGATACGCAGTATTTT.

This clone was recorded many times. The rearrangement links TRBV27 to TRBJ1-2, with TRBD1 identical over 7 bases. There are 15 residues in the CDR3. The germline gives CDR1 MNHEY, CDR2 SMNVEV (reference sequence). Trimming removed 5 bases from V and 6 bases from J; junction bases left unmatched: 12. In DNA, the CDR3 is TGTGCCAGCAGTCCATATGACAGGGTATCCAATGGCTACACCTTC. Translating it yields CASSPYDRVSNGYTF.

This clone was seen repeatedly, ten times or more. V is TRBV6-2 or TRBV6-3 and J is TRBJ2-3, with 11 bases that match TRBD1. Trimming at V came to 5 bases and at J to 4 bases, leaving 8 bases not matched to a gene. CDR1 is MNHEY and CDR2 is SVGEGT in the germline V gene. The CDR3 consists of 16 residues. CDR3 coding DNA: TGTGCCAGCAGTCCCCCCCCGGGACAGGGGGCAGATACGCAGTATTTT. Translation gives CASSPPPGQGADTQYF.

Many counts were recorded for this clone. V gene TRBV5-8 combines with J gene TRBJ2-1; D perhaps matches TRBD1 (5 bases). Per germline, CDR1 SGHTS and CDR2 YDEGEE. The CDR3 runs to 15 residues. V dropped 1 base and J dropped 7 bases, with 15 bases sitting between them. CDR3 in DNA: TGTGCCAGCAGCTTGAGAGTAAACAGGAAGAATGAGCAGTTCTTC. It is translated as CASSLRVNRKNEQFF.

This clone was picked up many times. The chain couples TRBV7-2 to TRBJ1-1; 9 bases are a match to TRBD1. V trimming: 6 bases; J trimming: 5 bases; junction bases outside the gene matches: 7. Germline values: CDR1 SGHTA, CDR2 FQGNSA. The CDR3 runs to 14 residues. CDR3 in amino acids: CASRGTGPITEAFF. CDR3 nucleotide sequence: TGTGCCAGCAGAGGGACAGGGCCTATAACTGAAGCTTTCTTT.

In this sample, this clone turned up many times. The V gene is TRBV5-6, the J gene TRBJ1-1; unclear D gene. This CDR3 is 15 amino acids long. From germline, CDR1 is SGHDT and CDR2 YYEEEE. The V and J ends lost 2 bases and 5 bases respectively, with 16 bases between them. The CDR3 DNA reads TGTGCCAGCAGCTTAAGGCGTCTAGGAGGAACTGAAGCTTTCTTT. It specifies CASSLRRLGGTEAFF.

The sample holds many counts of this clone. This CDR3 is CASSRLRGTSYEQYF. DNA of the CDR3: TGTGCCAGCAGTCGCCTCAGGGGGACTTCCTACGAGCAGTACTTC. The chain uses TRBV6-2 or TRBV6-3 and TRBJ2-7; tentatively, D is TRBD1 (7 bases). Trimming removed 5 bases from V and 1 base from J, with 15 bases in between. This CDR3 spans 15 amino acids. CDR1 and CDR2 from the germline V gene are MNHEY and SVGEGT.

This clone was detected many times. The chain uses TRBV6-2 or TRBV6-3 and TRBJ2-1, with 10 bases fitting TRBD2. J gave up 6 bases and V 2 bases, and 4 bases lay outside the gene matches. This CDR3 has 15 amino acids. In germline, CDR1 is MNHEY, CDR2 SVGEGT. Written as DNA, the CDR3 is TGTGCCAGCAGTTACCCAGCGGGGGGGATCAATGAGCAGTTCTTC. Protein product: CASSYPAGGINEQFF.

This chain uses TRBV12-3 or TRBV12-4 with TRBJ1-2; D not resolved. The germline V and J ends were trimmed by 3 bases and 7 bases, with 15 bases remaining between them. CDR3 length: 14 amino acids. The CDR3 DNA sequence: TGTGCCAGCAGTTTTAACGGGGTGGTGAGTGGCTACACCTTC. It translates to CASSFNGVVSGYTF.

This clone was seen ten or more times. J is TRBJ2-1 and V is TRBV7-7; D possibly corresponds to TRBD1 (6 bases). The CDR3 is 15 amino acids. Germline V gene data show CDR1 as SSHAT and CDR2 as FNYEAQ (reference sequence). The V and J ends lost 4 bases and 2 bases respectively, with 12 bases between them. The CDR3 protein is CASSYRVRPYNEQFF. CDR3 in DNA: TGTGCCAGCAGCTACAGGGTGCGGCCCTACAATGAGCAGTTCTTC. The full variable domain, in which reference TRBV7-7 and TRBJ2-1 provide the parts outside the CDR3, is GAGVSQSPRYKVTKRGQDVTLRCDPISSHATLYWYQQALGQGPEFLTYFNYEAQPDKSGLPSDRFSAERPEGSISTLTIQRTEQRDSAMYRCASSYRVRPYNEQFFGPGTRLTVL.

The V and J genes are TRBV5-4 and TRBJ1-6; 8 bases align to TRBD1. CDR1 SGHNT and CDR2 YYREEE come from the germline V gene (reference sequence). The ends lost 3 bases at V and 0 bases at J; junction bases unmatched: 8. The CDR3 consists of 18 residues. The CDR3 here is CASSSDREVGSYNSPLHF. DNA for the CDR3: TGTGCCAGCAGCTCGGACAGGGAAGTTGGCTCCTATAATTCACCCCTCCACTTT. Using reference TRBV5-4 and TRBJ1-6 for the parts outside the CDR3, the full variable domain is ETGVTQSPTHLIKTRGQQVTLRCSSQSGHNTVSWYQQALGQGPQFIFQYYREEENGRGNFPPRFSGLQFPNYSSELNVNALELDDSALYLCASSSDREVGSYNSPLHFGNGTRLTVT.

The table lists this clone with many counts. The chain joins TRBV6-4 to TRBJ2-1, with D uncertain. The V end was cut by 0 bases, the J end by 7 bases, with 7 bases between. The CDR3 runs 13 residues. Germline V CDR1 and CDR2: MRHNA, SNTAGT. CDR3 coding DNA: TGTGCCAGCAGTGACTCAGCGATGAATGAGCAGTTCTTC. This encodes CASSDSAMNEQFF.

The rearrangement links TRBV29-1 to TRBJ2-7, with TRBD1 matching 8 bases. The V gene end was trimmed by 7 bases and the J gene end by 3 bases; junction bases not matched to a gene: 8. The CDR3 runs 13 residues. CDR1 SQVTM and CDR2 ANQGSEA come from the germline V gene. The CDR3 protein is CSASGGEGYEQYF. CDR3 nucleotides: TGCAGCGCATCAGGGGGCGAAGGCTACGAGCAGTACTTC.

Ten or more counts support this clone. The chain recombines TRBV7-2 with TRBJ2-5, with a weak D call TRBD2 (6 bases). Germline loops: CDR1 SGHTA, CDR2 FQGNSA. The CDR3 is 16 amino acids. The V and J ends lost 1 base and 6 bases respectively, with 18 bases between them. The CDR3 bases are TGTGCCAGCAGCTTAGTTCGGGTGACTAGGGGACAGACCCAGTACTTC. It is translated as CASSLVRVTRGQTQYF.